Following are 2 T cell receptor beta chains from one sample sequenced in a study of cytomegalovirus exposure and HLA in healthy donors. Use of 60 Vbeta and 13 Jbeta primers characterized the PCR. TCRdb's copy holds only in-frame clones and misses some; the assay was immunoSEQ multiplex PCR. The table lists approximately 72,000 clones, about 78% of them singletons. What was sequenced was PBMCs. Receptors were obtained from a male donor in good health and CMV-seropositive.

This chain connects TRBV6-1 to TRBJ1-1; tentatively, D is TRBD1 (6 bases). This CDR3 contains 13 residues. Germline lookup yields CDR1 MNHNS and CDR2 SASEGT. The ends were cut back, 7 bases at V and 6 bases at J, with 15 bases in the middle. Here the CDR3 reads CASNRERAPEAFF. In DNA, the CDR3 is TGTGCCAGCAACAGGGAACGGGCCCCTGAAGCTTTCTTT.

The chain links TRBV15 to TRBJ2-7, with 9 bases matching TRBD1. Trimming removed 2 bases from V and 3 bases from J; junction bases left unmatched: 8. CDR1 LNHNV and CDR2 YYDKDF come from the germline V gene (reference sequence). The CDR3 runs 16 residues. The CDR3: CATSRPRPGQGYEQYF. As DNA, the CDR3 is TGTGCCACCAGCAGACCAAGGCCGGGACAGGGCTACGAGCAGTACTTC.